The 9 T cell receptor beta chains below were found in one sample sequenced in a study of blood T cell repertoires in COVID-19. Method: immunoSEQ multiplex PCR; TCRdb's copy keeps in-frame clones and lacks some. This sample has 150,000 to 170,000 clones; roughly 72% occur once, and the top ten carry less than 4.5%. The material sequenced was peripheral blood. These receptors all stem from a woman aged 80 or over with acute or convalescent COVID-19.

The V call is TRBV2, the J call TRBJ1-5; D unresolved. The CDR3 extends over 16 amino acids. Germline V gene sequence: CDR1 SNHLY, CDR2 FYNNEI. The ends were cut back, 5 bases at V and 1 base at J, with 15 bases in the middle. The chain's CDR3 is CASSTQEPGSNQPQHF. The CDR3, as DNA: TGTGCCAGCAGTACCCAGGAACCTGGAAGCAATCAGCCCCAGCATTTT.

This clone was seen many times. The chain combines TRBV4-3 with TRBJ1-2; TRBD1 is a possible D gene (5 bases). The V gene's germline CDR1 is LGHNA and CDR2 YSLEER. Trimming stripped 0 bases from V and 4 bases from J, with 15 bases between. This CDR3 contains 16 residues. Here the CDR3 reads CASSQDYSGSAYGYTF. As DNA, the CDR3 is TGCGCCAGCAGCCAAGATTACTCAGGGTCTGCCTATGGCTACACCTTC.

The chain employs TRBV6-5 and TRBJ2-7; the match to TRBD2 covers 9 bases. V dropped 2 bases and J dropped 2; count of bases not matched to a gene: 4. Germline values: CDR1 MNHEY, CDR2 SVGAGI. The CDR3 has 15 residues. This CDR3 is CASSYAVAGAYEQYF. The CDR3 DNA reads as TGTGCCAGCAGTTACGCCGTAGCGGGAGCCTACGAGCAGTACTTC.

The CDR3 bases are TGTGCCATCCGGCGCGGCACTGAAGCTTTCTTT. This translates into CAIRRGTEAFF. This chain connects TRBV10-3 to TRBJ1-1; D unresolved. The CDR3 is 11 residues long. The V end lost 8 bases, the J end lost 4 bases, and 8 bases lay between the germline ends. From germline, CDR1 is ENHRY and CDR2 SYGVKD.

The chain employs TRBV30 and TRBJ2-7; TRBD1 might be the D (6 bases). V lost 4 bases and J lost 4, with 8 bases in between. Germline V gene data show CDR1 as GTSNPN and CDR2 as SVGIG (reference sequence). This CDR3 spans 11 amino acids. As DNA, the CDR3 is TGTGCCTGGAAACAGGGTTACGAGCAGTACTTC. Translating it yields CAWKQGYEQYF.

J is TRBJ1-1 and V is TRBV5-1; the D gene is possibly TRBD1 (5 bases). V was shortened by 5 bases and J by 4 bases, with 18 bases between the two germline ends. The CDR3 runs to 15 residues. Looked up from germline, CDR1 is SGHRS and CDR2 is YFSETQ. The CDR3 sequence is CASRPPTEGGTEAFF. CDR3 nucleotides: TGCGCCAGCAGACCCCCGACAGAAGGTGGCACTGAAGCTTTCTTT. Full variable domain (remainder filled in from reference TRBV5-1 and TRBJ1-1): KAGVTQTPRYLIKTRGQQVTLSCSPISGHRSVSWYQQTPGQGLQFLFEYFSETQRNKGNFPGRFSGRQFSNSRSEMNVSTLELGDSALYLCASRPPTEGGTEAFFGQGTRLTVV.

The V call is TRBV6-6, the J call TRBJ1-4; D not resolved. V lost 2 bases to trimming and J lost 4 bases, with 11 bases between them. Germline loops: CDR1 MNHNY, CDR2 SVGAGI (reference sequence). This CDR3 contains 15 residues. The CDR3, as DNA: TGTGCCAGCAGTTACGGCCAGCGCCATAATGAAAAACTGTTTTTT. Protein: CASSYGQRHNEKLFF.

This rearrangement joins TRBV19 to TRBJ1-5; 10 nucleotides align to TRBD1. Per germline, CDR1 LNHDA and CDR2 SQIVND (reference sequence). V gave up 4 bases and J gave up 5 bases; unmatched junction bases: 14. The CDR3 has 18 amino acids. The CDR3 region is CASSTALGQGSGYQPQHF. The CDR3, as DNA: TGTGCCAGTAGTACCGCCCTGGGACAGGGGTCGGGGTATCAGCCCCAGCATTTT.

This chain uses TRBV19 with TRBJ2-2, with D possibly matching TRBD1 (7 bases). There are 15 residues in the CDR3. From germline, CDR1 is LNHDA and CDR2 SQIVND (reference sequence). V was trimmed by 6 bases and J by 0 bases, leaving 11 bases between them. The CDR3 DNA reads as TGTGCCAGTAGGGGAGGACAGGCGAACACCGGGGAGCTGTTTTTT. Encoded protein: CASRGGQANTGELFF. The complete variable domain, with remaining parts taken from reference TRBV19 and TRBJ2-2, reads DGGITQSPKYLFRKEGQNVTLSCEQNLNHDAMYWYRQDPGQGLRLIYYSQIVNDFQKGDIAEGYSVSREKKESFPLTVTSAQKNPTAFYLCASRGGQANTGELFFGEGSRLTVL.